These 32 T cell receptor beta chains were sequenced from one sample in a study of CD8 T cells in ankylosing spondylitis (dated by TCRdb to about 2017). Library generation was performed with 5' RACE. TCRdb lists the instrument as Illumina HiSeq 2500. Using fastp at Q25 and MiXCR, TCRdb reprocessed the public reads and kept productive beta chains. CDR3 protein sequences are deduplicated, and each keeps its most common genes and DNA. The sample table holds 350,000 or so distinct CDR3 sequences, of which approximately 14% were seen once. The ten largest clones take up around 1% of the sample. The sequencing sample was made of blood, either unsorted or a sorted T cell fraction (not recorded which). The receptor set was obtained from a male donor with ankylosing spondylitis or in good health (not recorded which).

CDR3 DNA: TGTGCCAGCAGCCAAAGGGGACTACATCAAGAGACCCAGTACTTC. Translation gives CASSQRGLHQETQYF. The rearrangement joins TRBV7-8 to TRBJ2-5; TRBD2 matches 7 bases. In germline, CDR1 is SGHVS, CDR2 FQNEAQ. The CDR3 length is 15 residues. The ends lost 5 bases at V and 2 bases at J; junction bases unmatched: 8.

This chain connects TRBV24-1 to TRBJ1-2; no firm D call. CDR3 length: 13 residues. In germline, CDR1 is KGHDR, CDR2 SFDVKD. V shed 5 bases and J shed 6 bases, with 12 bases lying between them. The CDR3 is CATSAGERNGYTF. The CDR3 DNA follows: TGTGCCACCAGTGCCGGGGAAAGGAATGGCTACACCTTC.

This clonotype was observed at least ten times. This chain joins TRBV5-1 and TRBJ2-2; no reliable D call. CDR1 is SGHRS and CDR2 is YFSETQ in the germline V gene. The CDR3 loop spans 15 amino acids. Deletions cut 3 bases from V and 3 bases from J, with 12 bases between. This chain's CDR3 is CASSSNWVDTGELFF. The CDR3, as DNA: TGCGCCAGCAGCTCGAACTGGGTGGACACCGGGGAGCTGTTTTTT.

This clonotype came up a few times. In DNA, the CDR3 is TGTGCCAGCAGTTTAAGGGACAGCAGTCGCGAGCAGTACTTC. Residues: CASSLRDSSREQYF. The chain uses TRBV12-3 or TRBV12-4 and TRBJ2-7; 7 positions agree with TRBD1. Unmatched junction bases numbered 7, after V lost 2 bases and J lost 6 bases. The CDR3 has 14 amino acids.

The rearrangement links TRBV4-1 to TRBJ2-3, with 14 positions matching TRBD2. This CDR3 has 18 residues. V lost 4 bases to trimming and J lost 3 bases; unmatched junction nucleotides: 9. Per germline, CDR1 MGHRA and CDR2 YSYEKL. CDR3 in amino acids: CASSRRPGLAGATDTQYF. The DNA for the CDR3 is TGCGCCAGCAGCCGGCGCCCGGGACTAGCGGGAGCGACAGATACGCAGTATTTT.

This clonotype was counted a single time. This chain connects TRBV10-1 to TRBJ2-4; D is undetermined. The CDR3 is 13 residues long. The V and J ends lost 0 bases and 12 bases respectively, with 12 bases between them. Germline V lookup: CDR1 WNHNN, CDR2 SYGVQD (reference sequence). In nucleotides, the CDR3 is TGCGCCAGCAGTGAGTCCAATCCCGGACGTCAGTACTTC. Translating gives CASSESNPGRQYF.

This clonotype was observed a handful of times. The V and J genes are TRBV9 and TRBJ2-1, with D tentatively TRBD2 (5 bases). V was shortened by 0 bases and J by 4 bases, with 17 bases between the two germline ends. The CDR3 covers 17 residues. Germline lookup yields CDR1 SGDLS and CDR2 YYNGEE. CDR3 sequence: CASSVAGGGGWYNEQFF. The CDR3 nucleotides read TGTGCCAGCAGCGTAGCTGGAGGAGGTGGCTGGTACAATGAGCAGTTCTTC.

This clonotype has more than one count but fewer than ten. The chain carries TRBV5-1 and TRBJ1-2; D not certain. CDR3 length equals 15 residues. The V end lost 7 bases, the J end lost 1 base, and 17 bases lay between the germline ends. In germline, CDR1 is SGHRS, CDR2 YFSETQ. The CDR3 sequence: CASQLEGSGNYGYTF. The CDR3 bases are TGCGCCAGCCAACTGGAAGGTTCCGGTAACTATGGCTACACCTTC.

This clonotype was picked up a small number of times. This chain uses TRBV20-1 with TRBJ2-1; TRBD2 aligns across 13 bases. After removal of 3 bases from V and 4 bases from J, the junction contained 18 bases not matched to a gene. CDR3 length: 20 residues. CDR1 DFQATT and CDR2 SNEGSKA come from the germline V gene (reference sequence). The CDR3 DNA is TGCAGTGCTAGTCTTGGACTAGCGGGAGCGAAGGGGGGGATTTACAATGAGCAGTTCTTC. It codes for CSASLGLAGAKGGIYNEQFF.

This clonotype was counted ten times or more. V usage is TRBV5-1 and J usage is TRBJ2-1; no clear D gene. The CDR3 sequence is 12 residues long. The V end lost 0 bases, the J end lost 8 bases, and 6 bases lay between the germline ends. Germline V gene data show CDR1 as SGHRS and CDR2 as YFSETQ. CDR3 DNA: TGCGCCAGCAGCTTGGGGAGTCATGAGCAGTTCTTC. Residues: CASSLGSHEQFF.

This clonotype was observed at least ten times. J is TRBJ2-2 and V is TRBV11-1; 7 bases fit TRBD2. V trimming: 1 base; J trimming: 3 bases; junction bases outside the gene matches: 5. The V gene's germline CDR1 is SGHAT and CDR2 FQDESV (reference sequence). CDR3 length: 16 residues. In DNA form, the CDR3 reads TGTGCCAGCAGCTTAGATAGGCTAGCGGACACCGGGGAGCTGTTTTTT. This translates into CASSLDRLADTGELFF. The full variable domain, rest sourced from reference TRBV11-1 and TRBJ2-2, is EAEVAQSPRYKITEKSQAVAFWCDPISGHATLYWYRQILGQGPELLVQFQDESVVDDSQLPKDRFSAERLKGVDSTLKIQPAELGDSAMYLCASSLDRLADTGELFFGEGSRLTVL.

The rearrangement uses TRBV3-1 and TRBJ1-1; TRBD1 might be the D (6 bases). This CDR3 region has 14 residues. Trimming pared 8 bases from V and 4 bases from J, leaving 17 bases between. Looked up from germline, CDR1 is LGHDT and CDR2 is YNNKEL (reference sequence). As DNA, the CDR3 is TGTGCCAGCTCCCTGGGGGCCGGTCGCACTGAAGCTTTCTTT. Translation: CASSLGAGRTEAFF. The full variable domain, in which reference TRBV3-1 and TRBJ1-1 provide the parts outside the CDR3, is DTAVSQTPKYLVTQMGNDKSIKCEQNLGHDTMYWYKQDSKKFLKIMFSYNNKELIINETVPNRFSPKSPDKAHLNLHINSLELGDSAVYFCASSLGAGRTEAFFGQGTRLTVV.

This clonotype was counted between two and nine times. CDR3 sequence (DNA): TGTGCCAGCAGACTTCCGGGACAGGGATCTGTGCAGTACTTC. Translated: CASRLPGQGSVQYF. The V and J genes are TRBV7-2 and TRBJ2-7, with 9 bases matching TRBD1. Unmatched junction bases numbered 12, after V lost 6 bases and J lost 9 bases. Germline-derived CDR1 and CDR2 are SGHTA and FQGNSA. This CDR3 contains 14 residues. Full variable domain (missing parts from reference TRBV7-2 and TRBJ2-7): GAGVSQSPSNKVTEKGKDVELRCDPISGHTALYWYRQSLGQGLEFLIYFQGNSAPDKSGLPSDRFSAERTGGSVSTLTIQRTQQEDSAVYLCASRLPGQGSVQYFGPGTRLTVT.

The chain links TRBV12-3 or TRBV12-4 to TRBJ2-2; D gene unclear. The CDR3 is 13 residues long. V gave up 1 base and J gave up 7 bases, with 7 bases separating them. CDR3 DNA sequence: TGTGCCAGCAGTTTAGAAGGCCTCGGGGAGCTGTTTTTT. Protein sequence: CASSLEGLGELFF.

The rearrangement uses TRBV28 and TRBJ2-6; D ambiguous. The CDR3 sequence is 15 residues long. Between the trimmed V and J ends, which lost 0 bases and 2 bases, there was a span of 5 bases. CDR1 is MDHEN and CDR2 is SYDVKM in the germline V gene. Here the CDR3 reads CASSLWGPGANVLTF. Written as DNA, the CDR3 is TGTGCCAGCAGTTTATGGGGCCCTGGGGCCAACGTCCTGACTTTC. Variable domain in full (rest from reference TRBV28 and TRBJ2-6): DVKVTQSSRYLVKRTGEKVFLECVQDMDHENMFWYRQDPGLGLRLIYFSYDVKMKEKGDIPEGYSVSREKKERFSLILESASTNQTSMYLCASSLWGPGANVLTFGAGSRLTVL.

The chain joins TRBV6-5 to TRBJ1-2; no firm D call. The germline V and J ends were trimmed by 2 bases and 3 bases, with 10 bases remaining between them. The CDR3 runs to 14 residues. The germline CDR1 and CDR2 sequences are MNHEY and SVGAGI. CDR3 sequence: CASSYTLRDYGYTF. CDR3 sequence (DNA): TGTGCCAGCAGTTACACACTCCGAGACTATGGCTACACCTTC.

This chain joins TRBV4-1 and TRBJ2-3; 9 bases are a match to TRBD2. Germline CDR1 MGHRA, CDR2 YSYEKL. The CDR3 extends over 15 amino acids. The junction had 8 bases not matched to a gene; V was cut back by 6 bases and J by 4 bases. Here the CDR3 reads CASSARLAGPDTQYF. CDR3 sequence (DNA): TGCGCCAGCAGTGCCCGGCTAGCGGGACCAGATACGCAGTATTTT.

This clonotype showed up many times. The CDR3 DNA reads as TGTGCCAGCAGTTTATCGATTAGGGGCGACGAGCAGTACTTC. Its protein product is CASSLSIRGDEQYF. The chain joins TRBV27 to TRBJ2-7; the D gene is possibly TRBD1 (5 bases). The ends were cut back, 0 bases at V and 5 bases at J, with 11 bases in the middle. This CDR3 spans 14 amino acids. The V gene's germline CDR1 is MNHEY and CDR2 SMNVEV (reference sequence).

This clonotype has only a few counts. The V call is TRBV12-3 or TRBV12-4, the J call TRBJ2-7; D perhaps matches TRBD1 (5 bases). Trimming stripped 6 bases from V and 3 bases from J, with 18 bases between. CDR3 length: 15 residues. CDR3 sequence: CASSPGQGWGYEQYF. DNA for the CDR3: TGTGCCAGCAGCCCCGGGCAGGGTTGGGGCTACGAGCAGTACTTC.

This clonotype turned up a few times. The chain recombines TRBV2 with TRBJ1-1, with a weak D call TRBD1 (6 bases). CDR3 length: 14 residues. Trimming removed 7 bases from V and 0 bases from J, with 12 bases in between. Per germline, CDR1 SNHLY and CDR2 FYNNEI. CDR3 nucleotide sequence: TGTGCCAGCACCCAAAGGGGGATGAACACTGAAGCTTTCTTT. It codes for CASTQRGMNTEAFF.

This clonotype was detected a few times. J is TRBJ2-1 and V is TRBV6-1; D not resolved. The CDR3 covers 16 residues. Germline V gives CDR1 MNHNS, CDR2 SASEGT. V was clipped by 6 bases and J by 1 base, with 16 bases between them. CDR3 sequence reads: CASSARRSISYNEQFF. CDR3 DNA sequence: TGTGCCAGCAGCGCCCGACGGTCTATATCCTACAATGAGCAGTTCTTC.

This rearrangement joins TRBV6-5 to TRBJ1-2; weak D call: TRBD1 (5 bases). The CDR3 runs to 13 residues. V was shortened by 2 bases and J by 3 bases, with 7 bases between the two germline ends. Looked up from germline, CDR1 is MNHEY and CDR2 is SVGAGI. CDR3 nucleotides: TGTGCCAGCAGTTACGTACAGGACTATGGCTACACCTTC. It encodes CASSYVQDYGYTF.

Ten or more counts support this clonotype. CDR3: CASSFSGTSHYEQYF. In DNA form, the CDR3 reads TGTGCCAGCAGCTTCTCCGGGACTAGTCATTACGAGCAGTACTTC. The V call is TRBV9, the J call TRBJ2-7; 8 nucleotides align to TRBD2. CDR1 and CDR2 from the germline V gene are SGDLS and YYNGEE. The CDR3 has 15 amino acids. V dropped 4 bases and J dropped 4; count of bases not matched to a gene: 10.

V and J are TRBV13 and TRBJ2-3; no definite D call. V dropped 1 base and J dropped 10 bases, with 12 bases sitting between them. CDR1 is PRHDT, CDR2 FYEKMQ, per germline (reference sequence). The CDR3 is 13 amino acids. DNA of the CDR3: TGTGCCAGCAGCTTAGTTGGTTCGGGTGCGCAGTATTTT. Its protein is CASSLVGSGAQYF.

This clonotype has more than one count but fewer than ten. The DNA is omitted, as the CDR3 cannot be located on it reliably, and the CDR3 follows TCRdb's listing. V usage is TRBV11-2 and J usage is TRBJ2-2; the D call TRBD2 from the table was never checked on the DNA. The CDR3 spans 15 amino acids, including both terminal residues. Per the germline V gene, CDR1 is SGHAT and CDR2 is FQNNGV. The CDR3 sequence is CGRLAGPGAPGSCFF.

The rearrangement uses TRBV3-1 and TRBJ2-5; D is unresolved. The CDR3 consists of 14 residues. Germline V lookup: CDR1 LGHDT, CDR2 YNNKEL (reference sequence). The V end lost 1 base, the J end lost 2 bases, and 8 bases lay between the germline ends. This CDR3 is CASSQAANQETQYF. Written as DNA, the CDR3 is TGTGCCAGCAGCCAAGCGGCGAATCAAGAGACCCAGTACTTC.

This clonotype was seen a handful of times. The chain joins TRBV5-1 to TRBJ2-3, with D perhaps matching TRBD2 (6 bases). Trimming pared 3 bases from V and 4 bases from J, leaving 12 bases between. The V gene's germline CDR1 is SGHRS and CDR2 YFSETQ. This CDR3 spans 14 amino acids. In DNA, the CDR3 is TGCGCCAGCAGCTCGTCGACTAGACCAGATACGCAGTATTTT. Translation gives CASSSSTRPDTQYF.

The V call is TRBV7-9, the J call TRBJ2-2, with TRBD1 matching 10 bases. Looked up from germline, CDR1 is SEHNR and CDR2 is FQNEAQ (reference sequence). Trimming removed 4 bases from V and 6 bases from J; junction bases left unmatched: 5. This CDR3 is 15 amino acids long. The CDR3 protein is CASSSFGQGAGELFF. The CDR3 DNA sequence: TGTGCCAGCAGCTCCTTCGGACAGGGGGCCGGGGAGCTGTTTTTT.

The chain combines TRBV12-3 or TRBV12-4 with TRBJ1-2; no definite D call. The V gene lost 5 bases and the J gene lost 7 bases, with 14 bases spanning the gap. The CDR3 consists of 13 residues. In DNA, the CDR3 is TGTGCCAGCAGTGAAATTCTCGCGGGTGGCTACACCTTC. It is translated as CASSEILAGGYTF.

This clonotype was detected only once. J is TRBJ1-1 and V is TRBV29-1; a weak D match, TRBD1 (5 bases). Looked up from germline, CDR1 is SQVTM and CDR2 is ANQGSEA. This CDR3 is built from 15 residues. Trimming took 3 bases from V and 1 from J, leaving 15 bases between them. The CDR3 loop reads CSVEVRARANTEAFF. CDR3 sequence (DNA): TGCAGCGTTGAGGTCCGGGCCAGGGCGAACACTGAAGCTTTCTTT.

V and J are TRBV2 and TRBJ2-7; TRBD1 matches 8 bases. After removal of 3 bases from V and 1 base from J, the junction contained 8 bases not matched to a gene. This CDR3 contains 16 residues. From germline, CDR1 is SNHLY and CDR2 FYNNEI. CDR3 DNA: TGTGCCAGCAGTGATAGGGTCGGGACAGGTTCCTACGAGCAGTACTTC. Protein product: CASSDRVGTGSYEQYF.

There are a few counts of this clonotype. The chain joins TRBV6-5 to TRBJ2-3, with D unclear. The CDR3 spans 14 residues. The germline gives CDR1 MNHEY, CDR2 SVGAGI. Trimming removed 0 bases from V and 1 base from J, with 5 bases in between. CDR3 sequence: CASSYSRGTDTQYF. DNA of the CDR3: TGTGCCAGCAGTTACTCACGGGGCACAGATACGCAGTATTTT.